This TCR delta chain was captured in a study of γδ T cells in repeated Plasmodium falciparum infection. Overall study: Malian repertoires were sampled cross-sectionally without transmission and longitudinally through febrile malaria. Findings and caveats of the study: Malian children's Vdelta2-negative repertoires appeared more expanded and less diverse than Australians'.

As to this clone: Its antigen is not identified.

Germline CDR1 reads GEAIGNYY; CDR2 reads EKD. Germline trimming cut 0 bases from V and 5 bases from J; bases unmatched to any gene: 12. The CDR3 has 20 residues. Flow sorting of PBMC yielded separate Vgamma9/Vdelta2+ and Vdelta2-negative gammadelta T cell populations for bulk repertoire analysis. Both TRG and TRD chains were sequenced from each sorted sample. TCRdb reanalysed the multiplex PCR reads with CATT. The sample has 45,000 to 60,000 delta-chain clones, approximately 2% seen once; the top ten hold around 22%. The sample comprised gamma-delta T cells from blood. This sequence joins TRDV2 and TRDJ3, with 10 bases identical to TRDD3. TCRdb supplies no J gene; here it was assigned by aligning the nucleotide sequence to germline. The source of this sequence is a pool of human donors (malaria-infected and uninfected, not separated). The CDR3 spells CACDTGSLLGDRRDTRQMFF. The CDR3, as DNA: TGTGCCTGTGACACCGGTTCCTTACTGGGGGATCGGCGGGACACCCGACAGATGTTTTTC.